This TCR beta chain was identified in a study of Tregs in tolerant kidney transplant recipients. Whole-study findings and limits: Activated donor B cell expansion appeared to reveal the most relevant donor-specific TCRbeta repertoire.

In regard to this clone: The target antigen is unknown.

The data were produced by immunoSEQ multiplex PCR, yet TCRdb's version contains in-frame clones alone and is incomplete. The sample shows about 64,000 clones, around 87% of them seen only once. Mixed chimerism was transient after nonmyeloablative marrow transplants from related graft donors. Sequenced material: CD4+ T cells from blood (PBMCs), taken 6 months after the transplant. The TCR comes from a human patient who received a combined kidney and bone marrow transplant. Some T cells could come from the graft donor.

CDR3: CASSPLSQGRQFF. The DNA of the CDR3 is TGTGCCAGCAGCCCCCTCTCACAGGGCCGGCAGTTCTTC. The chain recombines TRBV7-9 with TRBJ2-1; TRBD1 is a possible D gene (6 bases). Trimming removed 5 bases from V and 12 bases from J, with 17 bases in between. This CDR3 is 13 amino acids long. The V gene's germline CDR1 is SEHNR and CDR2 FQNEAQ (reference sequence).